Shown below are 14 T cell receptor beta chains from a single sample sequenced in a study of PD-1 blockade in classical Hodgkin lymphoma. Assay: immunoSEQ multiplex PCR; the TCRdb copy retains only in-frame clones and omits some. Here the sample spans almost 95,000 clones, more than 80% being singletons. Indicated time point: cycle 4 day 1 (C4D1), after more than five weeks of nivolumab. All the patients suffered relapse after autologous stem cell transplantation, and brentuximab vedotin exposure differed. The sample consisted of peripheral blood mononuclear cells (PBMCs), taken before the fourth cycle of nivolumab. The receptors come from a human donor with classical Hodgkin lymphoma.

This chain uses TRBV5-1 with TRBJ2-7, with D unclear. This CDR3 has 14 residues. The germline V gene encodes CDR1 SGHRS and CDR2 YFSETQ. V lost 0 bases, J lost 2 bases, and 9 bases lay in between. CDR3 nucleotides: TGCGCCAGCAGCTTGGCGCCAGCCCCCTACGAGCAGTACTTC. This sequence encodes CASSLAPAPYEQYF.

This rearrangement joins TRBV19 to TRBJ1-1; D may be TRBD1 (6 bases). The CDR3 runs 15 residues. Germline assignment: CDR1 LNHDA and CDR2 SQIVND (reference sequence). The V end lost 3 bases, the J end lost 4 bases, and 15 bases lay between the germline ends. The CDR3 region is CASSIRGPRVTEAFF. CDR3 DNA sequence: TGTGCCAGTAGTATCCGGGGGCCTAGGGTCACTGAAGCTTTCTTT.

This clone was seen repeatedly, ten times or more. The CDR3 nucleotides are TGTGCCAGCAGCTTAACCCTGGCGGGAGGGACCGGGGAGCTGTTTTTT. This encodes CASSLTLAGGTGELFF. This chain connects TRBV7-3 to TRBJ2-2; 9 bases line up with TRBD2. This CDR3 is 16 amino acids long. The V segment lost 0 bases and the J segment 5 bases; nucleotides outside the gene matches: 4. The germline gives CDR1 SGHTA, CDR2 FQGTGA.

The J gene is TRBJ2-7, the V gene TRBV7-9; D not resolved. This CDR3 comprises 14 residues. Per germline, CDR1 SEHNR and CDR2 FQNEAQ (reference sequence). V gave up 4 bases and J gave up 3 bases, with 13 bases separating them. CDR3 nucleotides: TGTGCCAGCAGCTCTGAGCGTAGCTACTACGAGCAGTACTTC. Residues: CASSSERSYYEQYF. The full variable domain, with the rest looked up from reference TRBV7-9 and TRBJ2-7, is DTGVSQNPRHKITKRGQNVTFRCDPISEHNRLYWYRQTLGQGPEFLTYFQNEAQLEKSRLLSDRFSAERPKGSFSTLEIQRTEQGDSAMYLCASSSERSYYEQYFGPGTRLTVT.

The chain combines TRBV6-5 with TRBJ1-2; tentatively, D is TRBD1 (6 bases). The CDR3 loop spans 12 amino acids. V gave up 10 bases and J gave up 2 bases, with 11 bases separating them. Germline V lookup: CDR1 MNHEY, CDR2 SVGAGI. The CDR3 nucleotides read TGTGCCATCAAAGGGGGGAACTATGGCTACACCTTC. It specifies CAIKGGNYGYTF.

The chain recombines TRBV5-1 with TRBJ1-2, with D possibly being TRBD1 (6 bases). This CDR3 comprises 15 residues. V dropped 0 bases and J dropped 1 base, with 10 bases sitting between them. Germline V gene sequence: CDR1 SGHRS, CDR2 YFSETQ. The CDR3 nucleotides read TGCGCCAGCAGCTTGGCCGGGACAAATAACTATGGCTACACCTTC. Its protein is CASSLAGTNNYGYTF.

The chain recombines TRBV11-3 with TRBJ1-5; D remains unclear. CDR3 length equals 14 residues. In germline, CDR1 is SGHNT, CDR2 YENEEA. The V end was cut by 3 bases, the J end by 2 bases, with 8 bases between. For the CDR3, the DNA is TGTGCCAGCAGCTTGGGTCTGGGCAATCAGCCCCAGCATTTT. It is translated as CASSLGLGNQPQHF.

V usage is TRBV30 and J usage is TRBJ2-7; 9 positions agree with TRBD2. The CDR3 is 14 residues long. The V and J ends lost 3 bases and 0 bases, in that order; junction bases with no gene match: 3. Per germline, CDR1 GTSNPN and CDR2 SVGIG (reference sequence). The CDR3 reads CAWSVSGSSYEQYF. Here the CDR3 DNA reads TGTGCCTGGAGCGTTAGCGGGAGCTCCTACGAGCAGTACTTC.

This chain connects TRBV5-1 to TRBJ2-3; 10 nucleotides line up with TRBD2. The ends lost 5 bases at V and 4 bases at J; junction bases unmatched: 13. Germline V gene sequence: CDR1 SGHRS, CDR2 YFSETQ. This CDR3 is built from 17 residues. CDR3 nucleotides: TGCGCCAGCAGTTTTCTCCTAGCGGGAGAGGGGTCAGATACGCAGTATTTT. Protein: CASSFLLAGEGSDTQYF. Variable domain in full (rest from reference TRBV5-1 and TRBJ2-3): KAGVTQTPRYLIKTRGQQVTLSCSPISGHRSVSWYQQTPGQGLQFLFEYFSETQRNKGNFPGRFSGRQFSNSRSEMNVSTLELGDSALYLCASSFLLAGEGSDTQYFGPGTRLTVL.

V is TRBV7-9 and J is TRBJ2-1; no clear D gene. The CDR3 has 14 residues. Per germline, CDR1 SEHNR and CDR2 FQNEAQ (reference sequence). Trimming left V 1 base short and J 5 bases short, with 9 bases between. CDR3 DNA sequence: TGTGCCAGCAGCTTAGGTCGGGCCAACAATGAGCAGTTCTTC. This codes for CASSLGRANNEQFF. The full variable domain, completed using reference TRBV7-9 and TRBJ2-1, is DTGVSQNPRHKITKRGQNVTFRCDPISEHNRLYWYRQTLGQGPEFLTYFQNEAQLEKSRLLSDRFSAERPKGSFSTLEIQRTEQGDSAMYLCASSLGRANNEQFFGPGTRLTVL.

V usage is TRBV7-2 and J usage is TRBJ1-5; possibly TRBD1 for D (5 bases). Germline V gene sequence: CDR1 SGHTA, CDR2 FQGNSA. This CDR3 contains 15 residues. V lost 2 bases to trimming and J lost 1 base, with 9 bases between them. CDR3 DNA: TGTGCCAGCAGCTTATGGGGGACGAGCAATCAGCCCCAGCATTTT. This encodes CASSLWGTSNQPQHF.

V usage is TRBV5-8 and J usage is TRBJ1-1, with D perhaps matching TRBD1 (5 bases). Germline values: CDR1 SGHTS, CDR2 YDEGEE. The CDR3 spans 13 residues. Trimming removed 3 bases from V and 0 bases from J, with 6 bases in between. The CDR3 DNA follows: TGTGCCAGCAGCTGGGGGTTGAACACTGAAGCTTTCTTT. It yields the protein CASSWGLNTEAFF.

CDR3: CASSSQDNYGYTF. The CDR3 DNA follows: TGTGCCAGCAGTTCGCAGGATAACTATGGCTACACCTTC. The V and J genes are TRBV6-6 and TRBJ1-2; D remains unclear. Trimming cost V 4 bases and J 1 base, with 7 bases left between them. Germline V gene lookup returns CDR1 MNHNY and CDR2 SVGAGI (reference sequence). The CDR3 length is 13 residues.

CDR3 region: CASSMRDSWSYEQYF. The DNA of the CDR3 is TGTGCCAGTAGCATGCGGGACTCTTGGTCATACGAGCAGTACTTC. The rearrangement uses TRBV19 and TRBJ2-7; D might be TRBD2 (6 bases). From germline, CDR1 is LNHDA and CDR2 SQIVND (reference sequence). The ends were cut back, 6 bases at V and 4 bases at J, with 19 bases in the middle. The CDR3 totals 15 residues.